This T cell receptor (beta chain) was observed in a study of blood T cell repertoires in COVID-19. On the study more broadly: COVID-19 samples collected from the United States, Italy and Spain covered acute and convalescent phases. PBMCs, B-cell-depleted T cells, or T cells were the source of the cDNA or gDNA that made up the material.

The repertoire was sequenced with immunoSEQ multiplex PCR; TCRdb's copy has only in-frame clones and lacks some. This sample has roughly 240,000 clones; roughly 82% occur once, and the top ten carry around 5%. The V gene's germline CDR1 is SGHTA and CDR2 FQGNSA. V was clipped by 1 base and J by 10 bases; unmatched bases: 8. The CDR3 is made up of 16 amino acids. The material sequenced was peripheral blood. The rearrangement joins TRBV7-2 to TRBJ2-1; 12 bases are shared with TRBD2. The TCR comes from a woman between 65 and 79 years old with acute or convalescent COVID-19. The CDR3 sequence is CASSLVSSGGAREQFF. The DNA of the CDR3 is TGTGCCAGCAGCTTAGTATCTAGCGGGGGGGCAAGAGAGCAGTTCTTC.